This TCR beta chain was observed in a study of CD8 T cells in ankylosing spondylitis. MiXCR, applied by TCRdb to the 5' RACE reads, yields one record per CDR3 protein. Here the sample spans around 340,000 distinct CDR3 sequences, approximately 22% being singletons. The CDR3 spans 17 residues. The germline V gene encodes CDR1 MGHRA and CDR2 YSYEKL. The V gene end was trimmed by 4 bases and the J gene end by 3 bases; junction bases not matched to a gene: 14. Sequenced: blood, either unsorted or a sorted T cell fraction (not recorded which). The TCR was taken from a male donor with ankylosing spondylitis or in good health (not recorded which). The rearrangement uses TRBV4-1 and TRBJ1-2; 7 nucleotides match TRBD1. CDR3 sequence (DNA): TGCGCCAGCAGCCCCAACGGCGGGCTTACAGGGGACTATGGCTACACCTTC. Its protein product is CASSPNGGLTGDYGYTF.